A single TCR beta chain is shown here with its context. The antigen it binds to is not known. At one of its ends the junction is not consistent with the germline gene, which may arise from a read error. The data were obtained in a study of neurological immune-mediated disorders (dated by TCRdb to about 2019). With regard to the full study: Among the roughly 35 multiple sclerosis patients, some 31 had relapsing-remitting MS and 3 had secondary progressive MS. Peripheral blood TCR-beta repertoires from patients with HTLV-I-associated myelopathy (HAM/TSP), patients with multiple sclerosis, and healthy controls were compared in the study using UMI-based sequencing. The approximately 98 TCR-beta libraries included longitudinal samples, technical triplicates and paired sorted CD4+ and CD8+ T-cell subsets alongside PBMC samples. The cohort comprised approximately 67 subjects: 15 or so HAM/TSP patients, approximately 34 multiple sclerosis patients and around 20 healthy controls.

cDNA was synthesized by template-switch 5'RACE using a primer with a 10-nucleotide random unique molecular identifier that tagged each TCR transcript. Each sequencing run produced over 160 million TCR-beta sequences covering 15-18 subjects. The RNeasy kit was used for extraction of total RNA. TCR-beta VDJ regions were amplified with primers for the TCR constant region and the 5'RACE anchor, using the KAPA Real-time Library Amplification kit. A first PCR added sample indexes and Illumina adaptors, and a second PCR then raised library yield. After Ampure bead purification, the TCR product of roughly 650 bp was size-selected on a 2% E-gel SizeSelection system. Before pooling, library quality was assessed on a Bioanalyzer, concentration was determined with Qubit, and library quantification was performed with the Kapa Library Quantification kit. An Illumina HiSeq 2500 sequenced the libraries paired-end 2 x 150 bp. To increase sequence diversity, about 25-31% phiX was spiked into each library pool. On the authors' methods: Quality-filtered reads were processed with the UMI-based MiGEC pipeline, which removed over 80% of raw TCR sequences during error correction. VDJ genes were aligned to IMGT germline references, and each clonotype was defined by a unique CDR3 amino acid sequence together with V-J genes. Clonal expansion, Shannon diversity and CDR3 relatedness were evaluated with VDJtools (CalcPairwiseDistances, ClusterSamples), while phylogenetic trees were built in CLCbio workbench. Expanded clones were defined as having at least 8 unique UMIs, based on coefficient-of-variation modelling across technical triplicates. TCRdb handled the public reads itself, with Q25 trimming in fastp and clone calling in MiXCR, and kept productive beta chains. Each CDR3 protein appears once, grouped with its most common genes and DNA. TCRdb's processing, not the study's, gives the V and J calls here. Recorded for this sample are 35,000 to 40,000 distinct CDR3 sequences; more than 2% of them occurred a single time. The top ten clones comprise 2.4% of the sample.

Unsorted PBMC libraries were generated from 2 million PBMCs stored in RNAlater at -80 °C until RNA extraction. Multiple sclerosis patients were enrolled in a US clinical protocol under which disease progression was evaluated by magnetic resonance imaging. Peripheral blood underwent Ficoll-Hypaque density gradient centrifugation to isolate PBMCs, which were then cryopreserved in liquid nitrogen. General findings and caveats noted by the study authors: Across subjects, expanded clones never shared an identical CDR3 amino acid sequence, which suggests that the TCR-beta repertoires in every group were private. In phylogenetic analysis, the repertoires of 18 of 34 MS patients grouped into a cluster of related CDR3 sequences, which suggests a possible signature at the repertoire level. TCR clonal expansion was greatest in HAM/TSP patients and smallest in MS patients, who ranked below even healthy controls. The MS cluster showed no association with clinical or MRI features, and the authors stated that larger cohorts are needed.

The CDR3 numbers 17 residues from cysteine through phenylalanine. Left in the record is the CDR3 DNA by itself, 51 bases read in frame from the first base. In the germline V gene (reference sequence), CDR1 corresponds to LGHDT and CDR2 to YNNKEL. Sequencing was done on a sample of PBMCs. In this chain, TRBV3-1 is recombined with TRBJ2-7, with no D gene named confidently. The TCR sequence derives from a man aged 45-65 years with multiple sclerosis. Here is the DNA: TGTGCCAGTAGCCCTTTAAATTCGCCGAACCCACCCTACGAGCAGTACTTC. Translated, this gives CASSPLNSPNPPYEQYF.